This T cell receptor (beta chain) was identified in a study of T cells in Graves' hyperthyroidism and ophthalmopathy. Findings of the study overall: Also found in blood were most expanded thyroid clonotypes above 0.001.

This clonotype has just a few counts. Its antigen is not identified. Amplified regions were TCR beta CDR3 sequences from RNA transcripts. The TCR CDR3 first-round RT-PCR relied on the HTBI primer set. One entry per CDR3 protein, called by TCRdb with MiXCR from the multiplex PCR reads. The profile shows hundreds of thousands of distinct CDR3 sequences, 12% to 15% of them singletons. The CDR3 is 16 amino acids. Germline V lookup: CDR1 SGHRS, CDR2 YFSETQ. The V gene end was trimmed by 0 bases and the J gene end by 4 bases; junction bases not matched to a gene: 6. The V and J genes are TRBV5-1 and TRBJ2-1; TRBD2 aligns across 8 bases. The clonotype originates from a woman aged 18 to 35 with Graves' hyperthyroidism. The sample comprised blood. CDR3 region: CASSLVVAGNYNEQFF. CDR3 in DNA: TGCGCCAGCAGCTTGGTTGTAGCGGGAAATTACAATGAGCAGTTCTTC.